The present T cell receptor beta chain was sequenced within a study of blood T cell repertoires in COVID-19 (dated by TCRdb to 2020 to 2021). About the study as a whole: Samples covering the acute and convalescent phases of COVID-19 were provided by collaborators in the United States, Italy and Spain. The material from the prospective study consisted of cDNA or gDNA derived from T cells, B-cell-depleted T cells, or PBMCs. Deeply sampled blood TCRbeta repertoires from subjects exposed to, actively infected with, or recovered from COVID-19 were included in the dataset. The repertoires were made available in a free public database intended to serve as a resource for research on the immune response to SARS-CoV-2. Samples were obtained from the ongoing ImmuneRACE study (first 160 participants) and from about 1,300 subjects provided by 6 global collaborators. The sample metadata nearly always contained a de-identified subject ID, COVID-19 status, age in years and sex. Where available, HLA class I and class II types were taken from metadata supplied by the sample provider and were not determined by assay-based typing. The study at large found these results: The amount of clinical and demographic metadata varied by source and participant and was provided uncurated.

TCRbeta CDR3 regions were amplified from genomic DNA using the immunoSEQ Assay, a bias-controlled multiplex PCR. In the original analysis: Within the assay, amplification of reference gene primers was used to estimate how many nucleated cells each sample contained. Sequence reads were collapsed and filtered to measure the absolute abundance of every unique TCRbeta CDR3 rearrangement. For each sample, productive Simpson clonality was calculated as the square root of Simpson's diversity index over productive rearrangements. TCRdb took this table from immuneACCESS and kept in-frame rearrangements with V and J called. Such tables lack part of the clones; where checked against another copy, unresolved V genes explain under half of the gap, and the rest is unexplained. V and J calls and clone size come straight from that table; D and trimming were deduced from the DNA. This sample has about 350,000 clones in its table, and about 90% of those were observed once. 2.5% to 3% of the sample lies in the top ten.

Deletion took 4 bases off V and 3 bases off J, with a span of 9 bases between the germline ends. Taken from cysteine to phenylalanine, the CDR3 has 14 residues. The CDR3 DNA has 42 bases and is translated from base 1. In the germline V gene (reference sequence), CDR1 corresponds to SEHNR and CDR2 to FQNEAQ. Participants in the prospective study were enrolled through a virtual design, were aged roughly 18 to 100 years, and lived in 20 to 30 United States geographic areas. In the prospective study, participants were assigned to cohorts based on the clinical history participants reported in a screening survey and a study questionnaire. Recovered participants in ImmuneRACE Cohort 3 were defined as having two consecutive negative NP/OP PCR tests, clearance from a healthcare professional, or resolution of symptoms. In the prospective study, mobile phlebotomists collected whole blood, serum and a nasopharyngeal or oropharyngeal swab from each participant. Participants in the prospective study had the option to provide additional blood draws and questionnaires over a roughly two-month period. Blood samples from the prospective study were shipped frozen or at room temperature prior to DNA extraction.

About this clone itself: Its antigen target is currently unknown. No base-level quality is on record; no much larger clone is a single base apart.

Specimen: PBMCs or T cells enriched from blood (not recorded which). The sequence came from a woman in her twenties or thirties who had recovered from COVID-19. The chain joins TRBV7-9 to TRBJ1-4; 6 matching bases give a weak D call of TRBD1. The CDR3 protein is CASSSAGANEKLFF. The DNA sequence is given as TGTGCCAGCAGCTCGGCAGGGGCTAATGAAAAACTGTTTTTT.